Shown below are 17 T cell receptor beta chains from a single sample sequenced in a study of T cells in narcolepsy (dated by TCRdb to 2016 to 2019). Library method: the immunoSEQ multiplex PCR assay. TCRdb took this table from immuneACCESS and kept in-frame rearrangements with V and J called. Such tables lack part of the clones; where checked against another copy, unresolved V genes explain under half of the gap, and the rest is unexplained. This sample lists about 30,000 clones; 75% to 85% were detected once. The leading ten clones occupy 0.9% to 1.2% of the sample. The sequenced sample was CD45RA- memory CD4+ T cells from PBMCs. What this sample's cell subset or site label stands for: memory T cells sorted ex vivo from peripheral blood. The receptor source for this set is a human donor with narcolepsy.

The rearrangement joins TRBV28 to TRBJ2-2, with TRBD1 matching over 8 bases. The CDR3 has 15 amino acids. Germline V gene sequence: CDR1 MDHEN, CDR2 SYDVKM. V shed 6 bases and J 5 bases; nucleotides not matched to a gene: 8. The DNA for the CDR3 is TGTGCCAGCAGCCGTCGGTGGACAGGGACCGGGGAGCTGTTTTTT. This sequence encodes CASSRRWTGTGELFF. The full variable domain, its missing parts supplied by reference TRBV28 and TRBJ2-2, is DVKVTQSSRYLVKRTGEKVFLECVQDMDHENMFWYRQDPGLGLRLIYFSYDVKMKEKGDIPEGYSVSREKKERFSLILESASTNQTSMYLCASSRRWTGTGELFFGEGSRLTVL.

V is TRBV5-4 and J is TRBJ2-6; 9 positions match TRBD1. Germline V gene lookup returns CDR1 SGHNT and CDR2 YYREEE (reference sequence). J lost 3 bases, V lost 0 bases, and 7 bases had no gene match. The CDR3 totals 18 residues. CDR3 sequence: CASSLDRGPRDGANVLTF. The CDR3 DNA reads as TGTGCCAGCAGCTTGGACAGGGGGCCCCGGGATGGGGCCAACGTCCTGACTTTC.

The rearrangement joins TRBV9 to TRBJ2-7; 7 nucleotides line up with TRBD1. The CDR3 covers 15 residues. V lost 0 bases to trimming and J lost 0 bases; unmatched junction nucleotides: 3. Looked up from germline, CDR1 is SGDLS and CDR2 is YYNGEE. CDR3 protein: CASSVGQGVSYEQYF. The CDR3 DNA reads TGTGCCAGCAGCGTAGGCCAGGGGGTCTCCTACGAGCAGTACTTC.

The chain recombines TRBV11-2 with TRBJ2-1; D is perhaps TRBD2 (6 bases). This CDR3 comprises 16 residues. Germline V gene sequence: CDR1 SGHAT, CDR2 FQNNGV. Trimming removed 5 bases at V and 2 bases at J, with 16 bases between. The CDR3 DNA follows: TGTGCCAGCAGCCCCTCGGGGGAGCGAGCCTACAATGAGCAGTTCTTC. This encodes CASSPSGERAYNEQFF.

This clone has a handful of counts. V gene TRBV30 combines with J gene TRBJ2-1; TRBD2 matches 8 bases. V was pared by 5 bases and J by 4 bases, with 13 bases of the junction left unmatched. Germline-derived CDR1 and CDR2 are GTSNPN and SVGIG (reference sequence). The CDR3 is made up of 16 amino acids. The CDR3 nucleotides read TGTGCCTGGGCGGGGACTAGTAGATTCCCATACAATGAGCAGTTCTTC. It yields the protein CAWAGTSRFPYNEQFF. Based on the CDR3 plus reference TRBV30 and TRBJ2-1, the full variable domain is SQTIHQWPATLVQPVGSPLSLECTVEGTSNPNLYWYRQAAGRGLQLLFYSVGIGQISSEVPQNLSASRPQDRQFILSSKKLLLSDSGFYLCAWAGTSRFPYNEQFFGPGTRLTVL.

The genes are TRBV6-1 and TRBJ2-5, with no clear D. Germline loops: CDR1 MNHNS, CDR2 SASEGT. This CDR3 has 13 amino acids. V lost 6 bases and J lost 5, with 13 bases in between. The CDR3 region has the DNA TGTGCCAGCAGGCACAATGGGCGGGAGACCCAGTACTTC. It codes for CASRHNGRETQYF.

J is TRBJ1-2 and V is TRBV7-2, with D unresolved. The CDR3 length is 13 residues. With 6 bases removed from V and 7 bases from J, the gap between germline ends came to 15 bases. CDR1 SGHTA and CDR2 FQGNSA come from the germline V gene. The CDR3 DNA follows: TGTGCCAGCAGGCAAACCCTCCGGGCTGGCTACACCTTC. Protein: CASRQTLRAGYTF.

The chain is built from TRBV23-1 and TRBJ2-2, with 7 positions matching TRBD1. TRBV23-1 is an ORF, and what it does is uncertain. There are 17 residues in the CDR3. V trimming: 0 bases; J trimming: 3 bases; junction bases outside the gene matches: 7. DNA of the CDR3: TGCGCCAGCAGTCAATCGTCGAGACAGGGAGACACCGGGGAGCTGTTTTTT. Its protein is CASSQSSRQGDTGELFF.

The chain links TRBV10-3 to TRBJ2-3; no definite D call. This CDR3 has 11 amino acids. V lost 6 bases, J lost 4 bases, and 5 bases lay in between. In germline, CDR1 is ENHRY, CDR2 SYGVKD. The CDR3 is CAISQADTQYF. In DNA form, the CDR3 reads TGTGCCATCAGCCAAGCAGATACGCAGTATTTT.

The chain carries TRBV7-9 and TRBJ2-2; a possible D gene is TRBD2 (6 bases). The CDR3 totals 15 residues. The germline V and J ends were trimmed by 0 bases and 6 bases, with 11 bases remaining between them. The germline CDR1 and CDR2 sequences are SEHNR and FQNEAQ (reference sequence). The CDR3 spells CASSLAGGRSGELFF. The CDR3, as DNA: TGTGCCAGCAGCTTAGCGGGAGGTCGATCCGGGGAGCTGTTTTTT.

This sequence joins TRBV7-3 and TRBJ2-5; 9 bases match TRBD2. This CDR3 is built from 17 residues. CDR1 and CDR2 from the germline V gene are SGHTA and FQGTGA. V lost 5 bases and J lost 4; bases outside the gene matches: 14. CDR3 in amino acids: CASSPEGREGLLETQYF. The CDR3 DNA sequence: TGTGCCAGCAGCCCCGAAGGGCGGGAGGGCCTTCTAGAGACCCAGTACTTC.

This clone turned up a few times. This chain uses TRBV7-9 with TRBJ1-4; 8 nucleotides line up with TRBD1. This CDR3 is 14 amino acids long. V shed 5 bases and J 8 bases; nucleotides not matched to a gene: 7. CDR1 SEHNR and CDR2 FQNEAQ come from the germline V gene (reference sequence). The CDR3 loop is CASSQGQGREKLFF. For the CDR3, the DNA is TGTGCCAGCAGCCAAGGACAGGGAAGGGAAAAACTGTTTTTT.

V gene TRBV18 combines with J gene TRBJ1-1, with D perhaps TRBD1 (6 bases). CDR1 and CDR2 from the germline V gene are KGHSH and LQKENI. This CDR3 is built from 15 residues. V lost 8 bases, J lost 0 bases, and 16 bases lay in between. In DNA form, the CDR3 reads TGTGCCAGCCACCTTGGGGACACCGTGAACACTGAAGCTTTCTTT. Translation gives CASHLGDTVNTEAFF.

This rearrangement joins TRBV7-7 to TRBJ2-1, with D tentatively TRBD2 (6 bases). The V end was cut by 4 bases, the J end by 10 bases, with 14 bases between. The CDR3 totals 13 residues. Germline CDR1 reads SSHAT; CDR2 reads FNYEAQ (reference sequence). The CDR3 protein is CASSSSRLAEQFF. The CDR3 DNA follows: TGTGCCAGCAGCTCGAGCCGCCTAGCGGAGCAGTTCTTC.

J is TRBJ2-7 and V is TRBV6-1; possible D gene TRBD2, 6 bases. The CDR3 loop spans 12 amino acids. Trimming pared 4 bases from V and 6 bases from J, leaving 10 bases between. Germline loops: CDR1 MNHNS, CDR2 SASEGT. The CDR3 reads CASSGGGVEQYF. CDR3 DNA: TGTGCCAGCAGTGGTGGAGGGGTCGAGCAGTACTTC.

The table lists this clone with a few counts. V gene TRBV10-2 combines with J gene TRBJ1-2; TRBD1 might be the D (5 bases). The CDR3 has 15 residues. Germline V CDR1 and CDR2: WSHSY, SAAADI. The germline V and J ends were trimmed by 2 bases and 1 base, with 11 bases remaining between them. CDR3 in amino acids: CASSEAQVINYGYTF. The DNA for the CDR3 is TGCGCCAGCAGTGAGGCACAGGTTATTAACTATGGCTACACCTTC.

This chain uses TRBV7-9 with TRBJ2-3; TRBD2 matches at 11 bases. CDR3 length equals 16 residues. V shed 5 bases, J shed 2 bases, and the junction held 6 bases outside the gene matches. In germline, CDR1 is SEHNR, CDR2 FQNEAQ (reference sequence). For the CDR3, the DNA is TGTGCCAGCAGCCCCGGGACTAGCGGTCCCACAGATACGCAGTATTTT. Translation: CASSPGTSGPTDTQYF.